This T cell receptor beta chain was sequenced during a study of blood T cell repertoires in COVID-19. Study-level background: Acute and convalescent COVID-19 specimens originated in the United States, Italy and Spain.

This CDR3 is 15 amino acids long. With 1 base clipped from V and 3 bases from J, the junction kept 6 bases outside the gene matches. CDR1 is SQVTM and CDR2 is ANQGSEA in the germline V gene. This clone is classed as medium-sized. The repertoire was sequenced with immunoSEQ multiplex PCR; TCRdb's copy has only in-frame clones and lacks some. The repertoire holds 97,000 or so clones, about 80% seen once, with around 19% in the top ten. This chain connects TRBV29-1 to TRBJ2-1; 7 nucleotides agree with TRBD1. This receptor was obtained from a man older than 75 with acute or convalescent COVID-19. Sequenced sample: peripheral blood. CDR3 residues: CSVEGQGSDYNEQFF. The DNA of the CDR3 is TGCAGCGTTGAAGGACAGGGAAGCGACTACAATGAGCAGTTCTTC.